The 21 T cell receptor beta chains below were found in one sample sequenced in a study of CD8+ T cells in alopecia areata. In each case, RNA was isolated and then reverse transcribed into cDNA as the sequencing template. Here immunoSEQ multiplex PCR was the method, and the copy in TCRdb shows in-frame clones only, minus some. Among around 35,000 clones listed, roughly 53% were seen once. Material: NKG2D-high CD8+ T cells sorted from blood. Every receptor here comes from a human donor with alopecia areata.

Only a few counts were recorded for this clone. The genes are TRBV15 and TRBJ2-1; 8 bases line up with TRBD2. Germline trimming cut 5 bases from V and 7 bases from J; bases unmatched to any gene: 7. The CDR3 spans 14 residues. Germline lookup yields CDR1 LNHNV and CDR2 YYDKDF (reference sequence). The CDR3, as DNA: TGTGCCACCAGCGGCGAACTAGCGGATAATGAGCAGTTCTTC. It codes for CATSGELADNEQFF.

The chain has TRBV29-1 and TRBJ2-2; D might be TRBD1 (6 bases). Trimming shortened V by 6 bases and J by 0 bases, and 17 bases separated the two germline ends. The CDR3 totals 16 residues. CDR1 and CDR2 (germline): SQVTM, ANQGSEA. This CDR3 is CSVPSSTGANTGELFF. DNA of the CDR3: TGCAGCGTGCCATCCTCGACAGGTGCGAACACCGGGGAGCTGTTTTTT.

V gene TRBV28 combines with J gene TRBJ2-7; D is unresolved. The ends were cut back, 6 bases at V and 0 bases at J, with 3 bases in the middle. The CDR3 contains 11 residues. Per the germline V gene, CDR1 is MDHEN and CDR2 is SYDVKM. The CDR3 loop reads CASRISYEQYF. The CDR3 DNA sequence: TGTGCCAGCAGAATCTCCTACGAGCAGTACTTC. Combining the CDR3 with reference TRBV28 and TRBJ2-7 gives the whole variable domain DVKVTQSSRYLVKRTGEKVFLECVQDMDHENMFWYRQDPGLGLRLIYFSYDVKMKEKGDIPEGYSVSREKKERFSLILESASTNQTSMYLCASRISYEQYFGPGTRLTVT.

This clone has more than one count but fewer than ten. The chain has TRBV12-5 and TRBJ2-7, with D perhaps TRBD1 (5 bases). V lost 1 base and J lost 5, with 9 bases in between. CDR1 is LGHNT, CDR2 FRNRAP, per germline. The CDR3 runs 13 residues. CDR3 sequence (DNA): TGTGCTAGTGGTTTGGCCAGGGTGGACGAGCAGTACTTC. This translates into CASGLARVDEQYF. The full variable domain, completed using reference TRBV12-5 and TRBJ2-7, is DARVTQTPRHKVTEMGQEVTMRCQPILGHNTVFWYRQTMMQGLELLAYFRNRAPLDDSGMPKDRFSAEMPDATLATLKIQPSEPRDSAVYFCASGLARVDEQYFGPGTRLTVT.

J is TRBJ2-7 and V is TRBV25-1; D may be TRBD2 (5 bases). V was cut by 3 bases and J by 8 bases, with 14 bases left in between. The CDR3 is 13 residues long. Germline V CDR1 and CDR2: MGHDK, SYGVNS. CDR3: CASSDRPGGKQYF. The CDR3 DNA reads TGTGCCAGCAGTGATCGTCCCGGAGGCAAGCAGTACTTC.

The genes are TRBV29-1 and TRBJ2-1; D may be TRBD1 or TRBD2 (5 bases each). V lost 5 bases and J lost 4, with 15 bases in between. This CDR3 has 14 residues. CDR1 is SQVTM and CDR2 is ANQGSEA in the germline V gene. The CDR3 region is CSVLGDGAYNEQFF. CDR3 in DNA: TGCAGCGTTCTGGGGGATGGGGCTTACAATGAGCAGTTCTTC.

The genes are TRBV27 and TRBJ2-7; weak D call: TRBD1 (6 bases). The germline V gene has CDR1 MNHEY and CDR2 SMNVEV (reference sequence). There are 14 residues in the CDR3. V shed 0 bases and J shed 4 bases, with 10 bases lying between them. The CDR3 is CASSLSGQNYEQYF. CDR3 in DNA: TGTGCCAGCAGTTTATCTGGACAGAATTACGAGCAGTACTTC.

The chain couples TRBV2 to TRBJ1-3; TRBD1 might be the D (5 bases). V was cut by 6 bases and J by 0 bases, with 6 bases left in between. Looked up from germline, CDR1 is SNHLY and CDR2 is FYNNEI. The CDR3 totals 13 residues. Here the CDR3 DNA reads TGTGCCAGCAGCAGGGACTCTGGAAACACCATATATTTT. Residues: CASSRDSGNTIYF.

V usage is TRBV6-6 and J usage is TRBJ1-1; D uncertain. V lost 10 bases to trimming and J lost 4 bases, with 19 bases between them. Germline V gives CDR1 MNHNY, CDR2 SVGAGI (reference sequence). This CDR3 is built from 14 residues. This CDR3 reads CATLGIGRFTEAFF. Written as DNA, the CDR3 is TGTGCCACCCTAGGTATCGGTAGGTTCACTGAAGCTTTCTTT.

This chain joins TRBV9 and TRBJ2-7; maybe TRBD1 (6 bases). Trimming pared 3 bases from V and 10 bases from J, leaving 17 bases between. The length of the CDR3 is 13 residues. Germline CDR1 and CDR2: SGDLS and YYNGEE. CDR3 sequence: CASSGTQGTPQYF. DNA for the CDR3: TGTGCCAGCAGCGGGACTCAGGGGACCCCACAGTACTTC.

This clone was seen only once. The rearrangement uses TRBV27 and TRBJ2-1; no definite D call. V shed 3 bases and J shed 10 bases, with 7 bases lying between them. The CDR3 loop spans 11 amino acids. Germline-derived CDR1 and CDR2 are MNHEY and SMNVEV (reference sequence). In DNA, the CDR3 is TGTGCCAGCAGTTTCGGGTCAGAGCAGTTCTTC. Its protein product is CASSFGSEQFF.

The chain couples TRBV7-3 to TRBJ2-6; the match to TRBD2 covers 10 bases. This CDR3 contains 20 residues. Germline V CDR1 and CDR2: SGHTA, FQGTGA. V gave up 5 bases and J gave up 0 bases; unmatched junction bases: 13. CDR3 nucleotides: TGTGCCAGCAGCCCGAAGGGTAGCGGGGGGCCCAGCTCTGGGGCCAACGTCCTGACTTTC. The encoded protein is CASSPKGSGGPSSGANVLTF.

In regard to this clone: Since a far larger clone is one base different, this is likely a read error. The chain carries TRBV4-3 and TRBJ2-7; a weak D match, TRBD2 (7 bases). The CDR3 runs 19 residues. From germline, CDR1 is LGHNA and CDR2 YSLEER. The DNA of the CDR3 is TGCGCCGGCAGCCAAGGGTGGTTCGAAGGGGGGGGGCCCTCCTACGAGCAGTACTTC. Protein sequence: CAGSQGWFEGGGPSYEQYF.

This chain links TRBV7-9 with TRBJ2-7, with D perhaps TRBD2 (5 bases). The germline V and J ends were trimmed by 5 bases and 0 bases, with 20 bases remaining between them. CDR1 is SEHNR and CDR2 is FQNEAQ in the germline V gene (reference sequence). This CDR3 is 17 amino acids long. The CDR3: CASSLPRGRANSYEQYF. The CDR3 DNA reads as TGTGCCAGCAGCCTCCCCCGGGGAAGGGCTAACTCCTACGAGCAGTACTTC.

The chain has TRBV7-9 and TRBJ2-2; TRBD1 matches 10 bases. Germline V gene data show CDR1 as SEHNR and CDR2 as FQNEAQ (reference sequence). The ends lost 4 bases at V and 7 bases at J; junction bases unmatched: 9. The CDR3 covers 16 residues. The CDR3 reads CASSSRDRGLSGELFF. In DNA form, the CDR3 reads TGTGCCAGCAGCTCCCGAGACAGGGGGCTAAGCGGGGAGCTGTTTTTT.

The chain joins TRBV7-3 to TRBJ2-2; TRBD1 might be the D (5 bases). The V and J ends lost 5 bases and 1 base respectively, with 8 bases between them. This CDR3 has 14 residues. Germline CDR1 and CDR2: SGHTA and FQGTGA. In nucleotides, the CDR3 is TGTGCCAGCAGCCGCACAGGGAACACCGGGGAGCTGTTTTTT. Amino acid sequence: CASSRTGNTGELFF.

The CDR3 DNA reads TGTGCCAGCAGCTCTAGGGGTCCCTATCCCGAGCAGTACTTC. Translation: CASSSRGPYPEQYF. The chain recombines TRBV7-2 with TRBJ2-7; tentative D call: TRBD1 (5 bases). This CDR3 spans 14 amino acids. V was clipped by 4 bases and J by 6 bases, with 16 bases between them. The V gene's germline CDR1 is SGHTA and CDR2 FQGNSA.

V gene TRBV10-3 combines with J gene TRBJ2-1; D not certain. CDR3 length equals 14 residues. Germline CDR1 reads ENHRY; CDR2 reads SYGVKD. Trimming cost V 3 bases and J 3 bases, with 9 bases left between them. The CDR3 coding sequence is TGTGCCATCAGTGACCCTGACCACTACAATGAGCAGTTCTTC. Translated: CAISDPDHYNEQFF.

V gene TRBV2 combines with J gene TRBJ1-2; TRBD1 is a possible D gene (6 bases). Trimming cost V 8 bases and J 14 bases, with 21 bases left between them. The germline V gene has CDR1 SNHLY and CDR2 FYNNEI. The CDR3 has 12 amino acids. This CDR3 reads CASPGRGIVQTF. Written as DNA, the CDR3 is TGTGCCAGCCCTGGGAGGGGGATCGTGCAAACCTTC. The variable domain in full, completed from reference TRBV2 and TRBJ1-2, reads EPEVTQTPSHQVTQMGQEVILRCVPISNHLYFYWYRQILGQKVEFLVSFYNNEISEKSEIFDDQFSVERPDGSNFTLKIRSTKLEDSAMYFCASPGRGIVQTFGSGTRLTVV.

A word on this clone: Other DNA sequences in the same sample also yield this CDR3. J is TRBJ1-5 and V is TRBV27, with TRBD1 as a possible D gene (6 bases). The CDR3 loop spans 14 amino acids. The V gene lost 4 bases and the J gene lost 10 bases, with 17 bases spanning the gap. From germline, CDR1 is MNHEY and CDR2 SMNVEV (reference sequence). The CDR3 region is CASSSDRWGQPQHF. CDR3 coding DNA: TGTGCCAGCAGTTCAGACAGGTGGGGACAACCCCAGCATTTT.

The chain has TRBV19 and TRBJ2-7, with a possible D match to TRBD1 (7 bases). The CDR3 consists of 15 residues. With 1 base removed from V and 2 bases from J, the gap between germline ends came to 12 bases. Germline V gene lookup returns CDR1 LNHDA and CDR2 SQIVND (reference sequence). The CDR3 nucleotides are TGTGCCAGTAGTATAGCGGGGGACAGTACCTACGAGCAGTACTTC. This gives the protein CASSIAGDSTYEQYF.